These T cell receptor beta chains were read from a single sample in a study of blood T cells in healthy people across ages. TCRdb re-analysed the 5' RACE reads in MiXCR, keeping a single row per CDR3 protein. The sample yields roughly 560,000 distinct CDR3 sequences, more than 20% seen once. This sample also belongs to another study, concerning T cells of mothers and their children.

Sequenced input: blood. Receptors were obtained from a boy younger than 18 in good health. Both conserved end residues are part of each CDR3. The D gene is left open where the match is weak. Clone size, where shown, is once, few, many, or a class for clones that have expanded.

>TRBV3-1|many|TRBD2|TRBJ2-5
TGTGCCAGCAGCCAAGCCCTAGCGGGGGAGACCCAGTACTTC
CASSQALAGETQYF
>TRBV5-1|-|-|TRBJ2-1
TGCGCCAGCAGCTACGGTCGGGTTTACAATGAGCAGTTCTTC
CASSYGRVYNEQFF
>TRBV4-3|few|TRBD2|TRBJ2-3
TGCGCCAGCAGCCAAATAGCGGGCCCCCCCGCAGATACGCAGTATTTT
CASSQIAGPPADTQYF
>TRBV29-1|-|-|TRBJ2-7
TGCAGCGTTGGTCGGACCAGCTACGAGCAGTACTTC
CSVGRTSYEQYF
>TRBV7-2|-|TRBD2|TRBJ2-5
TGTGCCAGCAGCTTAGGTCCTAGCGGGAGGGCGCGTGAAGAGCAGTACTTC
CASSLGPSGRAREEQYF
>TRBV5-1|-|TRBD1|TRBJ2-7
TGCGCCAGCGGAACAGGGGGCCGGACCTACGAGCAGTACTTC
CASGTGGRTYEQYF
>TRBV7-6|-|-|TRBJ1-6
TGTGCCAGCGAGGGGTATAATTCACCCCTCCACTTT
CASEGYNSPLHF
>TRBV29-1|few|-|TRBJ1-1
TGCGGCGTCATGAACACTGAAGCTTTCTTT
CGVMNTEAFF
>TRBV4-2|-|-|TRBJ1-1
TGTGCCAGCAGCCGGGACAACACTGAAGCTTTCTTT
CASSRDNTEAFF
>TRBV7-2|-|TRBD1|TRBJ1-5
TGTGCCAGCAGCTCGACAGGGCGGGGGTCTTGGCCCCAGCATTTT
CASSSTGRGSWPQHF
>TRBV6-2/TRBV6-3|-|-|TRBJ2-5
TGTGCCAGCAGTTACTCGCCGGGACGGAGGTACCAAGAGACCCAGTACTTC
CASSYSPGRRYQETQYF
>TRBV4-3|few|-|TRBJ1-6
TGCGCCAGCAGCCAAGACTACGGCCGGTCACCCCTCCACTTT
CASSQDYGRSPLHF
>TRBV5-6|few|-|TRBJ2-3
TGTGCCAGCAGCTTGGGCTCGCGACCCAGCACAGATACGCAGTATTTT
CASSLGSRPSTDTQYF
>TRBV9|-|TRBD1|TRBJ1-4
TGTGCCAGCAGCCCGGAGGGGCGGTTGAGGGGGCTTGATGAAAAACTGTTTTTT
CASSPEGRLRGLDEKLFF
>TRBV4-3|-|-|TRBJ2-7
TGCGCCAGCAGCCAAGAAGAGGGGGGGGGCTACTCCTACGAGCAGTACTTC
CASSQEEGGGYSYEQYF
>TRBV2|-|-|TRBJ2-1
TGTGCCAGCAGTGAGCTCTGGGGGAGAGGCACCTACAATGAGCAGTTCTTC
CASSELWGRGTYNEQFF
>TRBV29-1|few|-|TRBJ2-1
TGCAGCGTTGAAGGAGCGGGCTCCTACAATGAGCAGTTCTTC
CSVEGAGSYNEQFF
>TRBV7-2|few|TRBD2|TRBJ2-5
TGTGCCAGCAGCTTAGCAGGGAAACTAGCGGGAGCATTTGAGACCCAGTACTTC
CASSLAGKLAGAFETQYF
>TRBV29-1|few|TRBD2|TRBJ2-7
TGCAGCGTGGAGGTGACTAGCGGGACGGTGGGGCAGTACTTC
CSVEVTSGTVGQYF
>TRBV25-1|few|TRBD2|TRBJ2-2
TGTGCCAGCAGTGACTTGACTAGCGGGAGGGAGAACACCGGGGAGCTGTTTTTT
CASSDLTSGRENTGELFF
>TRBV5-1|-|-|TRBJ2-5
TGCGCCAGCAGCTTGGCCAGTATGGAAGAGACCCAGTACTTC
CASSLASMEETQYF
>TRBV3-1|-|TRBD1|TRBJ1-2
TGTGCCAGCAGCCTCCGGACAGGTCGGTTGGGCTACACCTTC
CASSLRTGRLGYTF
>TRBV7-2|few|-|TRBJ1-6
TGTGCCAGCAGCTTAACGCTTTCGTATTCACCCCTCCACTTT
CASSLTLSYSPLHF
>TRBV7-2|-|-|TRBJ2-5
TGTGCCAGCAGCTTAGCGCTTGGATTCCAAGAGACCCAGTACTTC
CASSLALGFQETQYF
>TRBV28|few|-|TRBJ2-7
TGTGCCAGCAGTCCCCAGCGGGCACTATTCTCCTACGAGCAGTACTTC
CASSPQRALFSYEQYF